Only a few counts were recorded for the clone carrying this TCR beta chain. The antigen remains undetermined. A single record per CDR3 protein comes from TCRdb applying MiXCR to the 5' RACE reads. The data show some 300,000 distinct CDR3 sequences, 3.6% seen once. These data come from a study of T cells after yellow fever vaccination. In the study overall: Fractions low in cell number were prepared with SMART-Seq v4 Ultra Low Input.

Broader study findings: Contaminants from the bulk population, in the form of abundant clonotypes, could be found in FACS-sorted repertoires. Clonotypes shared by both compartments, CD4 and CD8, made up a small share. The booster saw the reappearance of most primary-vaccination clones (about 95% CD4, almost 90% CD8).

CDR1 is MGHRA and CDR2 is YSYEKL in the germline V gene. Trimming removed 1 base from V and 3 bases from J, with 12 bases in between. This CDR3 spans 15 amino acids. V and J are TRBV4-1 and TRBJ1-1, with D tentatively TRBD1 (6 bases). The sample in question was PBMCs, obtained on the day of the yellow fever booster vaccination. The sequence was collected from a man aged 18 to 35 who received the YFV17D yellow fever vaccine. This CDR3 is CASSQVGRGDTEAFF. DNA of the CDR3: TGCGCCAGCAGCCAAGTTGGCAGGGGAGACACTGAAGCTTTCTTT.